This TCR beta chain was retrieved from a study of technical replicates of blood from several donors. Trimming took off 1 base at V and 5 bases at J, with 11 bases between the two ends. The CDR3 is 14 residues long. Germline CDR1 is SGHAT and CDR2 is FQNNGV. Generated by immunoSEQ multiplex PCR, the TCRdb table keeps only in-frame clones and is missing some. Of 95,000 or so clones listed, about 95% are singletons. V is TRBV11-2 and J is TRBJ1-2, with no clear D. The receptor comes from a human donor in good health. The sequencing input was T cells isolated from PBMCs. The CDR3 here is CASSLAGREYGYTF. The CDR3 DNA is TGTGCCAGCAGCTTAGCTGGACGGGAATATGGCTACACCTTC. Using reference TRBV11-2 and TRBJ1-2 for the parts outside the CDR3, the full variable domain is EAGVAQSPRYKIIEKRQSVAFWCNPISGHATLYWYQQILGQGPKLLIQFQNNGVVDDSQLPKDRFSAERLKGVDSTLKIQPAKLEDSAVYLCASSLAGREYGYTFGSGTRLTVV.